These 23 T cell receptor beta chains came from one sample sequenced in a study of OX40 agonist ivuxolimab in advanced cancers. Here immunoSEQ multiplex PCR was the method, and the copy in TCRdb shows in-frame clones only, minus some. Among more than 70,000 clones listed, about 85% were seen once. Sequencing used CD4+ or CD8+ T cells sorted from blood, obtained in a trial of the OX40 agonist ivuxolimab. These receptors all come from an adult with an advanced solid tumor such as melanoma, head and neck, liver or kidney cancer.

The rearrangement uses TRBV5-1 and TRBJ1-1; D unresolved. This CDR3 has 14 amino acids. Germline loops: CDR1 SGHRS, CDR2 YFSETQ. V was trimmed by 4 bases and J by 3 bases, leaving 13 bases between them. The CDR3 loop is CASSDRTGDTEAFF. CDR3 DNA: TGCGCCAGCAGCGATAGGACGGGAGACACTGAAGCTTTCTTT.

V gene TRBV9 combines with J gene TRBJ2-3; 11 positions match TRBD2. Germline CDR1 SGDLS, CDR2 YYNGEE. CDR3 size: 17 residues. Trimming removed 4 bases from V and 0 bases from J; junction bases left unmatched: 7. This CDR3 is CASSLAGGMRSTDTQYF. In DNA form, the CDR3 reads TGTGCCAGCAGCCTAGCGGGAGGCATGCGTAGCACAGATACGCAGTATTTT.

This rearrangement joins TRBV7-3 to TRBJ2-5, with D hard to call. Trimming cost V 0 bases and J 0 bases, with 2 bases left between them. The CDR3 length is 13 residues. Germline loops: CDR1 SGHTA, CDR2 FQGTGA. The CDR3 is CASSLTYQETQYF. The CDR3 DNA sequence: TGTGCCAGCAGCTTAACTTACCAAGAGACCCAGTACTTC.

The V gene is TRBV29-1, the J gene TRBJ2-3; 12 bases match TRBD2. After removal of 3 bases from V and 3 bases from J, the junction contained 1 base not matched to a gene. This CDR3 spans 14 amino acids. Per the germline V gene, CDR1 is SQVTM and CDR2 is ANQGSEA. CDR3 nucleotide sequence: TGCAGCGTTGAGACTAGCGGGAGTACAGATACGCAGTATTTT. It yields the protein CSVETSGSTDTQYF.

The V call is TRBV11-2, the J call TRBJ2-7, with 10 bases fitting TRBD2. This CDR3 contains 15 residues. The V segment lost 2 bases and the J segment 4 bases; nucleotides outside the gene matches: 5. In germline, CDR1 is SGHAT, CDR2 FQNNGV. CDR3 nucleotides: TGTGCCAGCAGCTTACAAGCGGGAGGGCCGTACGAGCAGTACTTC. It translates to CASSLQAGGPYEQYF.

V is TRBV18 and J is TRBJ1-3; TRBD1 is a possible D gene (5 bases). Trimming left V 6 bases short and J 2 bases short, with 14 bases between. CDR3 length equals 15 residues. Per the germline V gene, CDR1 is KGHSH and CDR2 is LQKENI. The DNA for the CDR3 is TGTGCCAGCTCGGCCGGCTGGGGGACTGGAAACACCATATATTTT. It codes for CASSAGWGTGNTIYF.

This clone came up once. The chain recombines TRBV27 with TRBJ2-7; 12 positions match TRBD1. The CDR3 runs to 14 residues. Losses at the gene ends were 5 bases for V and 6 bases for J; bases not matched to a gene: 5. From germline, CDR1 is MNHEY and CDR2 SMNVEV (reference sequence). Written as DNA, the CDR3 is TGTGCCAGCAGTCGTCCGGGACAGGGGGCCGAGCAGTACTTC. It is translated as CASSRPGQGAEQYF.

The table lists this clone with a count of one. The rearrangement joins TRBV7-2 to TRBJ2-1; 12 nucleotides align to TRBD2. The CDR3 is 15 amino acids. V trimming: 5 bases; J trimming: 10 bases; junction bases outside the gene matches: 9. Germline V gene lookup returns CDR1 SGHTA and CDR2 FQGNSA. CDR3 sequence: CASSATRTSGVEQFF. CDR3 coding DNA: TGTGCCAGCAGCGCGACACGGACTAGCGGGGTAGAGCAGTTCTTC.

This rearrangement joins TRBV7-6 to TRBJ2-5; 9 bases line up with TRBD2. The CDR3 loop spans 15 amino acids. In germline, CDR1 is SGHVS, CDR2 FNYEAQ. V was pared by 2 bases and J by 1 base, with 2 bases of the junction left unmatched. In nucleotides, the CDR3 is TGTGCCAGCAGCTTACGGGGACTAGCCCAAGAGACCCAGTACTTC. Its protein is CASSLRGLAQETQYF.

V gene TRBV19 combines with J gene TRBJ2-7; 9 nucleotides agree with TRBD2. The CDR3 has 16 residues. The ends lost 4 bases at V and 2 bases at J; junction bases unmatched: 9. The germline CDR1 and CDR2 sequences are LNHDA and SQIVND (reference sequence). The CDR3 region has the DNA TGTGCCAGTAGTAGCCTTAGCGGGAGTAACCCCTACGAGCAGTACTTC. Its protein product is CASSSLSGSNPYEQYF.

V gene TRBV19 combines with J gene TRBJ2-7; TRBD2 matches 10 bases. Trimming took 4 bases from V and 3 from J; bases not matched to a gene: 3. The germline gives CDR1 LNHDA, CDR2 SQIVND (reference sequence). This CDR3 is 14 amino acids long. The CDR3 sequence: CASSRTSGLYEQYF. In nucleotides, the CDR3 is TGTGCCAGTAGTAGGACTAGCGGCCTCTACGAGCAGTACTTC.

This rearrangement joins TRBV7-2 to TRBJ1-1, with a weak D call TRBD1 (5 bases). Germline lookup yields CDR1 SGHTA and CDR2 FQGNSA. Trimming removed 5 bases at V and 4 bases at J, with 14 bases between. This CDR3 region has 14 residues. DNA for the CDR3: TGTGCCAGCAGCCAGACAGTGGCACCCACTGAAGCTTTCTTT. Residues: CASSQTVAPTEAFF.

The chain uses TRBV6-5 and TRBJ1-1; 8 positions match TRBD1. Looked up from germline, CDR1 is MNHEY and CDR2 is SVGAGI. V gave up 7 bases and J gave up 1 base; unmatched junction bases: 8. CDR3 length: 15 amino acids. The DNA of the CDR3 is TGTGCCAGCACCCACCGGGACAGGAAGAACACTGAAGCTTTCTTT. Its protein product is CASTHRDRKNTEAFF.

The chain links TRBV10-3 to TRBJ2-7; TRBD2 might be the D (5 bases). CDR1 is ENHRY and CDR2 is SYGVKD in the germline V gene. The germline V and J ends were trimmed by 8 bases and 6 bases, with 17 bases remaining between them. This CDR3 comprises 13 residues. The chain's CDR3 is CAIQTTPSGEQYF. For the CDR3, the DNA is TGTGCCATCCAGACTACCCCCTCGGGCGAGCAGTACTTC.

This rearrangement joins TRBV10-3 to TRBJ2-3; 11 bases are a match to TRBD2. The CDR3 runs to 15 residues. Germline V gene data show CDR1 as ENHRY and CDR2 as SYGVKD. The V and J ends lost 5 bases and 1 base, in that order; junction bases with no gene match: 2. Written as DNA, the CDR3 is TGTGCCATCAGTCCTAGCGGGGGGCGCACAGATACGCAGTATTTT. Translating gives CAISPSGGRTDTQYF.

The rearrangement links TRBV7-9 to TRBJ2-3; no firm D call. Per the germline V gene, CDR1 is SEHNR and CDR2 is FQNEAQ (reference sequence). V was pared by 1 base and J by 5 bases, with 4 bases between. The length of the CDR3 is 12 residues. CDR3 region: CASSLVGDTQYF. The CDR3 DNA sequence: TGTGCCAGCAGCTTAGTAGGAGATACGCAGTATTTT.

This chain joins TRBV5-4 and TRBJ1-3; the match to TRBD1 covers 7 bases. Germline lookup yields CDR1 SGHNT and CDR2 YYREEE (reference sequence). The CDR3 runs 16 residues. Trimming at V came to 4 bases and at J to 4 bases, leaving 11 bases not matched to a gene. The CDR3: CASSPQGGGAGNTIYF. In DNA, the CDR3 is TGTGCCAGCAGCCCTCAAGGAGGGGGCGCGGGAAACACCATATATTTT.

This clone has just one count. The sample contains more than one DNA sequence encoding this CDR3. J is TRBJ2-2 and V is TRBV10-1; 9 bases fit TRBD1. Germline V lookup: CDR1 WNHNN, CDR2 SYGVQD (reference sequence). The CDR3 has 14 amino acids. V lost 4 bases and J lost 6; bases outside the gene matches: 3. The CDR3 nucleotides are TGCGCCAGCAGTGGGGGACAGGGTGCCGGGGAGCTGTTTTTT. This gives the protein CASSGGQGAGELFF.

J is TRBJ2-7 and V is TRBV19; TRBD1 aligns across 9 bases. The trim removed 4 bases at V and 7 bases at J, leaving 11 bases unmatched. CDR3 length equals 15 residues. The germline V gene encodes CDR1 LNHDA and CDR2 SQIVND (reference sequence). CDR3: CASSTRQGGLGEQYF. CDR3 in DNA: TGTGCCAGTAGTACCCGACAGGGGGGTTTGGGGGAGCAGTACTTC.

The chain links TRBV27 to TRBJ1-2; possibly TRBD1 for D (5 bases). The V end lost 10 bases, the J end lost 4 bases, and 13 bases lay between the germline ends. This CDR3 is built from 12 residues. Germline CDR1 is MNHEY and CDR2 is SMNVEV (reference sequence). CDR3 coding DNA: TGTGCCAACCCGGGACGTTCCTATGGCTACACCTTC. Residues: CANPGRSYGYTF.

As concerns this clone: Mismatch with germline at one junction end may stem from a read error. V and J are TRBV7-8 and TRBJ2-7; possible D gene TRBD1, 5 bases. The CDR3 is made up of 15 amino acids. Germline V lookup: CDR1 SGHVS, CDR2 FQNEAQ. The CDR3 region is CASSLGPGNSNEQYF. DNA for the CDR3: TGTGCCAGCAGCTTAGGCCCAGGGAACTCCAACGAGCAGTACTTC.

The chain couples TRBV6-5 to TRBJ2-5; possibly TRBD1 for D (5 bases). The V end lost 6 bases, the J end lost 5 bases, and 10 bases lay between the germline ends. CDR3 size: 12 residues. Per germline, CDR1 MNHEY and CDR2 SVGAGI. In DNA form, the CDR3 reads TGTGCCAGCAGACACCCAGGGGAGACCCAGTACTTC. Protein: CASRHPGETQYF.

This chain connects TRBV11-2 to TRBJ1-1; 12 bases line up with TRBD1. The ends lost 5 bases at V and 0 bases at J; junction bases unmatched: 4. Per germline, CDR1 SGHAT and CDR2 FQNNGV. CDR3 length: 16 residues. The CDR3 DNA is TGTGCCAGCAGCCCTGGGACAGGGGGCATGAACACTGAAGCTTTCTTT. Its translation is CASSPGTGGMNTEAFF.